The clone carrying this TCR beta chain was picked up many times. The ends were cut back, 3 bases at V and 10 bases at J, with 10 bases in the middle. Per the germline V gene, CDR1 is MNHEY and CDR2 is SVGEGT. The length of the CDR3 is 11 residues. Previously described methods and listed TCR primers produced bulk TCR libraries. TCRdb ran MiXCR on the PCR reads and lists one entry per CDR3 protein. The sample lists around 20,000 distinct CDR3 sequences, more than 15% occurring once. The data were obtained in a study of molecular identifiers for immune sequencing clone quantification. The clonotype was recovered from a human donor in good health. Some libraries in this study had Jurkat cell RNA spiked in. The material sequenced was naive CD8+ T cells from blood, with Jurkat cell RNA spiked in. Subset noted: FACS-sorted CD8+CD4-CCR7+CD45RA+ naive T cells. J is TRBJ2-7 and V is TRBV6-2 or TRBV6-3; unclear D gene. CDR3 region: CASSYPSTQYF. The CDR3 DNA reads TGTGCCAGCAGTTATCCCTCGACACAGTACTTC.